Included here is one T cell receptor (beta chain) sequence, with context. The antigen is not known. TCRdb keeps only in-frame clones here, not all; method: immunoSEQ multiplex PCR. The table includes approximately 20,000 clones, less than 85% detected once. This record belongs to a study of PD-1 blockade in classical Hodgkin lymphoma. Study-wide points: Partial responders and progressors had significantly lower baseline TCR diversity.

Specified time point: cycle 4 day 1 (C4D1), after five to seven weeks of nivolumab. With no exception, relapse followed autologous stem cell transplantation in all patients, and brentuximab vedotin exposure varied. Purification of CD4+ T cells from thawed PBMCs was performed via magnetic negative selection. V lost 4 bases, J lost 0 bases, and 10 bases lay in between. Germline CDR1 reads SGHVS; CDR2 reads FQNEAQ. This CDR3 comprises 15 residues. This TCR was sampled from a human donor with classical Hodgkin lymphoma. The sample here was CD4+ T cells from blood, taken before the fourth cycle of nivolumab. The chain recombines TRBV7-8 with TRBJ1-5, with a possible D match to TRBD1 (5 bases). CDR3 sequence reads: CASSSTAYSNQPQHF. The CDR3 region has the DNA TGTGCCAGCAGCTCGACAGCATATAGCAATCAGCCCCAGCATTTT.